This section outlines one T cell receptor beta chain sequence together with its context. There are a few counts of this clone. The antigen it binds to is not known. No base quality values were provided; no much bigger clone lies one nucleotide off. This sample stems from a study of cytomegalovirus exposure and HLA in healthy donors (TCRdb year 2017). For context, the study as a whole: An earlier analysis of under 600 of the donors reported 276 Gb of sequence data and about 100 million unique TCR beta sequences from roughly 180 million T cells. An early release that covered roughly 600 HLA-typed donors contained about 300 gigabases of sequencing data and tens of millions of unique TCR sequences. Of the roughly 400 genotyped donors, 65% to 90% fell in the genetic ancestry cluster associated with self-reported Caucasian donors. The aim of the study was to test whether cataloging public T cell receptors could identify signatures of past pathogen exposure. Using immunosequencing, the study profiled T cell repertoires from about 620 subjects and related those repertoires to cytomegalovirus serostatus. Besides the first cohort of some 670 subjects, a separate validation cohort made up of over 95 different subjects was used. To predict cytomegalovirus infection status, the study combined high-throughput TCR immunosequencing, statistical association of individual TCRs with disease status, and machine learning. A later analysis re-analyzed previously published TCR beta repertoires from several hundred donors and added high-resolution HLA genotyping to study TCR occurrence patterns. Rather than drawing on any new phenotypic data, the later analysis identified candidate immune exposures from TCR beta sequences and the way those sequences occurred across donors. To decide whether each TCR beta V gene segment behaved as functional or pseudogenic, an earlier analysis of fewer than 750 of the donors relied on high-throughput TCR beta sequencing. Donor age, sex, ethnicity and CMV serostatus were compiled together with the repertoire data. A later genetic analysis used genome-wide SNP genotypes for about three fifths of the roughly 700 donors, treating that subset as a discovery cohort. All discovery cohort repertoires had been generated on a single sequencing platform. Both class I and class II loci were covered by HLA typing, at four-digit resolution. The number of donors typed differed by locus, with roughly 629-640 for A, B, C, DRB1 and DQB1, around 500 for DQA1, under 610 for DPA1, and around 460 for DPB1. Because of strong linkage in the cohort, four to six DR-DQ haplotypes were treated as single units for association and clustering. Among about 400 genotyped donors of the cohort, an average of around 220,000 unique TCR beta nucleotide sequences was sequenced per donor, of which roughly 17% were non-productive. What the research found in general, with its limitations: Linkage disequilibrium might explain the correlated functional status among segregating V segments, but an unknown experimental factor could not be excluded. HLA typing was unavailable for some donors at each locus, so association tests used only the typed subset. When HLA alleles, especially DR and DQ, strongly co-occurred, attributing TCR associations to individual alleles was difficult. In this cohort, only TCR beta chains were sequenced, and detectable features were limited by the absence of alpha or paired-chain data. Most TCR sequences were seen in very few donors, while some public TCRs were found in many individuals. A few of the identified cytomegalovirus-associated TCR beta chains were confirmed in vitro to be specific for cytomegalovirus antigens. A later analysis found that HLA-associated TCR beta chains were more clonally expanded and had lower generation probabilities than equally common non-associated chains. The authors suggested that the approach could potentially be generalized to other disease states and immunological phenotypes. A cluster of highly shared sequence variants was judged likely to be a technical artifact of the sequencing pipeline. Several of the top co-occurrence clusters appeared to be linked to parvovirus B19, influenza, CMV and Epstein-Barr virus, according to a later analysis. According to a later analysis, TCR association rates differed among HLA loci, with DRB1 alleles showing the most associated TCRs and HLA-C alleles showing the fewest. Sequencing depth was assumed to be roughly uniform across donors in the presence/absence analyses, though that assumption may not hold. The 87-base-pair reads could not distinguish some IMGT-functional V segments, including TRBV6-2 and TRBV6-3, so those segments were excluded. Immune exposure information for the cohort was limited to CMV serostatus. The study listed 164 TCR beta chains as associated with cytomegalovirus. According to a later analysis, most CMV-associated TCR beta chains appeared to be HLA-restricted, and the HLA associations seemed to be driven largely by CMV exposure. At a false discovery rate of 0.05, a later analysis linked under 20,000 TCR beta sequences to specific HLA alleles. In a later genetic analysis, fewer N-insertions in productive TCRs were reported among donors in an Asian-associated ancestry cluster than the roughly 700-donor mean. Because counts were too low, seventeen rarely observed V segments, including chromosome 9 orphons, were excluded from the earlier analysis of roughly 580 of the donors. Broadly in line with IMGT annotations, most TCR beta V segments showed up in productive rearrangements about 87% or about 30% of the time in an earlier analysis of approximately 640 of the donors. A further reported finding was that TCR beta sequences accurately predicted the HLA-A and HLA-B alleles for most subjects in the first cohort. An association between a missense DCLRE1C variant and V-gene and J-gene trimming of TCR beta chains was found in a later genetic analysis and replicated in an independent cohort. In both the original and validation cohorts, the classifier was reported to diagnose cytomegalovirus status with high specificity and sensitivity.

Receptors were amplified or captured by the immunoSEQ multiplex PCR assay. For the multiplex PCR, a mixture combining 60 forward primers for TCR Vbeta segments and 13 reverse primers for TCR Jbeta segments was used. Amplification of the CDR3 region of rearranged TCR beta genes was performed with a multiplex PCR assay on genomic DNA. On the Illumina HiSeq System, the amplified TCR beta libraries were sequenced as 87-base-pair reads. The authors processed their data as follows. A later analysis tallied 80 million to 95 million unique TCR beta chains across the 700 or so repertoires, and about 10 million of those chains were shared by two or more donors. To remove PCR and sequencing errors, raw reads were error-corrected and collapsed into unique sequences using a nearest-neighbor algorithm that merged closely related sequences. Alignment of CDR3 sequences to IMGT reference sequences was used to assign V, D and J gene segments. For a sequence to be retained, a match of at least six nucleotides to both a V gene segment and a J gene segment was required. A rearrangement counted as productive if the CDR3 had no stop codons and remained in frame with V and J, and every other rearrangement counted as non-productive. CDR3 was defined by IMGT convention, running from the second conserved V-encoded cysteine to the conserved J-encoded phenylalanine. The earlier analysis of about 590 of the donors excluded sequences that lacked an unambiguous match to a single V gene segment. An earlier analysis of 550 to 650 of the donors classified V segments as functional when productive rearrangements were above 56.7% and as segregating when the standard deviation between donors was above 5%. To diagnose cytomegalovirus status from the catalog of TCR beta chain sequences, a statistical classification framework was built. In a later analysis, TCR nucleotide sequences were compared against IMGT/GENE-DB human TR gene sequences so that V and J genes could be assigned. Using the TCRdist pipeline, a later analysis assigned CDR3 sequences along with most-parsimonious VDJ recombination scenarios. In a later analysis, every TCR beta chain was defined by the combination of its CDR3 amino acid sequence and its V-gene family, and reads without a unique V-gene family were dropped. A later analysis removed roughly 590 highly shared, low-generation-probability nucleotide sequences to deal with suspected cross-contamination and a sequencing artifact. In a later analysis, a clonal expansion index for each public chain was calculated from normalized within-repertoire ranks of inferred template counts. A later analysis computed generation probabilities with a VDJ recombination model fitted to out-of-frame rearrangements, and checked the results against IGoR. Hypergeometric tests were used in a later analysis to score TCR-TCR, TCR-HLA and TCR-CMV co-occurrence, with a repertoire-size bias correction applied to the TCR pairs. To estimate false discovery rates, a later analysis permuted the HLA or CMV assignments 20 times. In a later analysis, co-occurring TCRs were grouped with DBSCAN, and TCRdist sequence similarity was added when clustering was performed within HLA-allele-positive subsets. Repertoires with fewer than 30,000 or more than 120,000 public chains were left out of co-occurrence clustering, as were about 5 repertoires with anomalous nucleotide sharing. The table comes from immuneACCESS by way of TCRdb, which keeps in-frame sequences with V and J called. Part of the clones is missing from these tables; in studies checked, under half for an unresolved V gene and the rest for unknown reasons. Clone size and V and J calls were adopted from that table, with D and trimming inferred from the DNA. This sample holds approximately 170,000 clones; roughly 75% were observed only once. 4.9% of the sample is in the top ten clones.

Unmatched junction bases come to 7, with V trimmed by 1 base and J by 10 bases. CDR1 and CDR2 were assigned from the germline V gene as SGHAT and FQNNGV. The CDR3 spans 14 residues, from the cysteine through the phenylalanine. Only the CDR3 portion is preserved as DNA: 42 bases, with reading frame beginning at the first base. In total, approximately 610 healthy bone marrow donors made up the cohort. Cohort members were all nominally healthy when sampled, although unrecorded immune exposures were likely present. The donor tested CMV seronegative and was one of the 352 seronegative cohort members. Each donor provided a peripheral blood sample, and peripheral blood mononuclear cells were used for TCR beta sequencing. The Qiagen DNeasy Blood Extraction Kit was used to extract genomic DNA from the blood cell samples.

The sequenced sample consisted of PBMCs. This receptor was obtained from a male donor in good health and CMV-seronegative. Rearrangement joined TRBV11-2 to TRBJ2-1; TRBD2 fits 7 bases in the junction. In nucleotides, the sequence is TGTGCCAGCAGCTTAGCGTTGCAGGGAGGGGAGCAGTTCTTC. Translated, it reads CASSLALQGGEQFF.